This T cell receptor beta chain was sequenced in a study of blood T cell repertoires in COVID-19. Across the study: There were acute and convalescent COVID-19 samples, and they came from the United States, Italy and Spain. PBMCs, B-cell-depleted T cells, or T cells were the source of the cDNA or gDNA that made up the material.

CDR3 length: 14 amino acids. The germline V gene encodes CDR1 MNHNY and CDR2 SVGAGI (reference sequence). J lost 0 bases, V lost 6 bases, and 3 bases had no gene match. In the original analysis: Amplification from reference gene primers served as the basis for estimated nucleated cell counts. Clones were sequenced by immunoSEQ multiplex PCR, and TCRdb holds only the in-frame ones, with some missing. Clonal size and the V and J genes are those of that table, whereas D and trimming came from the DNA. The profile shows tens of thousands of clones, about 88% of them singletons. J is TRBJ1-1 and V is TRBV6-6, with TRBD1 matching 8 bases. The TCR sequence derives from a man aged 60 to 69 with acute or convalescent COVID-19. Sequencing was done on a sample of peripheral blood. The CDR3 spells CASRDRVLNTEAFF. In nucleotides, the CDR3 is TGTGCCAGCAGGGACAGGGTGCTGAACACTGAAGCTTTCTTT.